The T cell receptor (beta chain) under discussion was sequenced for a study of Graves' ophthalmopathy and Graves' hyperthyroidism. Germline V gene lookup returns CDR1 MNHNS and CDR2 SASEGT. The CDR3 sequence is 15 residues long. V lost 6 bases and J 3 bases, leaving 18 bases between the germline ends. This clonotype showed up just a few times. Amplification of the TCR beta CDR3 regions used RNA transcripts (as template). HTBI primers were employed in first-round RT-PCR, then a second-round multiplex PCR followed. TCRdb re-called the multiplex PCR reads through MiXCR, storing one row per CDR3 protein. There are roughly 500,000 distinct CDR3 sequences in the sample; under 15% occur only once, and 9.8% lies in the top ten.

The sample taken for sequencing was blood. This clonotype originated in a woman aged 30 to 39 with Graves' ophthalmopathy. V gene TRBV6-1 combines with J gene TRBJ2-7, with a tentative D call TRBD1 (6 bases). CDR3 sequence reads: CASSPRQVPLYEQYF. The CDR3 nucleotides are TGTGCCAGCAGCCCCCGACAGGTACCCCTCTACGAGCAGTACTTC.